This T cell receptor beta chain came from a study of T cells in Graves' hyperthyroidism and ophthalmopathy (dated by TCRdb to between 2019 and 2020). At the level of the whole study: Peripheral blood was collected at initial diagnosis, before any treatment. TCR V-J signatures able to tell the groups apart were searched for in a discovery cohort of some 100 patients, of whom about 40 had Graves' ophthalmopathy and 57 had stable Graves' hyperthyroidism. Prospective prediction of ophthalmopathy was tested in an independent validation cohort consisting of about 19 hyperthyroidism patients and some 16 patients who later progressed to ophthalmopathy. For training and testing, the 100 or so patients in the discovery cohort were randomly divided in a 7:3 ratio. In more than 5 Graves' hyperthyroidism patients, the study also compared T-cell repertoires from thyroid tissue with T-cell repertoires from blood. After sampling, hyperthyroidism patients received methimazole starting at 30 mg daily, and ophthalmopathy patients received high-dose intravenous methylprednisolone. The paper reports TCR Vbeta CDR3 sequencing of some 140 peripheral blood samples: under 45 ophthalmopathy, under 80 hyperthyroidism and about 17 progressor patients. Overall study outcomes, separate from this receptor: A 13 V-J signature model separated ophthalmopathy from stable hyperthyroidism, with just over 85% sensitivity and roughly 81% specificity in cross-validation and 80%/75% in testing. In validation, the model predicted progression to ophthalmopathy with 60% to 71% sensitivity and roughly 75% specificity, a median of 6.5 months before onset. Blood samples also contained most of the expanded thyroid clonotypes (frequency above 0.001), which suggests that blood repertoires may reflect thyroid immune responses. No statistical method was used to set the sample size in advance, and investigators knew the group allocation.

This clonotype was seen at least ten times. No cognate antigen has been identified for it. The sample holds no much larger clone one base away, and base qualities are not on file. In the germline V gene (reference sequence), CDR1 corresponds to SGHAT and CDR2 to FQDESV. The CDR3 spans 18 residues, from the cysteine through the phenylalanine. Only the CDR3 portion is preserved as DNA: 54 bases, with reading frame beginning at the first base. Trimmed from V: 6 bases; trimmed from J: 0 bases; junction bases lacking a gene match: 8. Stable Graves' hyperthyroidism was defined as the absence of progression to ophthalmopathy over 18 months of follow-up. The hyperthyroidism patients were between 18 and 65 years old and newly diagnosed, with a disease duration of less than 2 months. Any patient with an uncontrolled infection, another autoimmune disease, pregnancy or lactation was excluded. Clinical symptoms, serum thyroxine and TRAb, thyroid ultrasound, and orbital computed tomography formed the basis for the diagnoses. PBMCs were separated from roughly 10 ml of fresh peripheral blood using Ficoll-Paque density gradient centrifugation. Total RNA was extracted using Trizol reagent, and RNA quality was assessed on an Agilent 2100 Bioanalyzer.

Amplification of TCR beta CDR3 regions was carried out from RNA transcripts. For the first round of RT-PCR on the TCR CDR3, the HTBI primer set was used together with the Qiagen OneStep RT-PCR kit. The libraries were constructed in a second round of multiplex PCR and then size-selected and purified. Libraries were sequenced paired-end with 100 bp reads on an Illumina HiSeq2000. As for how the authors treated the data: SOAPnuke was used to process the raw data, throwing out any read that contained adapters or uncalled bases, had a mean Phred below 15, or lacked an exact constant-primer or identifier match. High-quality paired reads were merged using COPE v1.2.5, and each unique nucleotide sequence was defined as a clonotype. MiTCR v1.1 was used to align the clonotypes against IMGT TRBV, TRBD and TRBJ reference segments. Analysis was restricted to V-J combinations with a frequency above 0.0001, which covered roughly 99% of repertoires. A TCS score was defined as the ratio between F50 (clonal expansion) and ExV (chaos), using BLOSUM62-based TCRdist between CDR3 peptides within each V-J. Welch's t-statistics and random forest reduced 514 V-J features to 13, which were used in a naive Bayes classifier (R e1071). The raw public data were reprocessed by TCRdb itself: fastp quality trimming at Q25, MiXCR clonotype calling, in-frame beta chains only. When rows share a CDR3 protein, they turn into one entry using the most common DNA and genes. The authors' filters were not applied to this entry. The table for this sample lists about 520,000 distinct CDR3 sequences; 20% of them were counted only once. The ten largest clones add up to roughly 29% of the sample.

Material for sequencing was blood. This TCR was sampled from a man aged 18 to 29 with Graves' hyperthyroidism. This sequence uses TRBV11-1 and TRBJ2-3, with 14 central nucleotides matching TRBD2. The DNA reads TGTGCCAGCAGACCGGGACTAGCGGGGGCCAGAAGCACAGATACGCAGTATTTT. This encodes CASRPGLAGARSTDTQYF.